The 4 T cell receptor beta chains presented below share a single source sample, sequenced in a study of monozygotic twins with inflammatory bowel disease. TCRdb reanalyzed the 5' RACE reads, giving one entry per CDR3 protein sequence and no DNA. Its listing shows about 380,000 distinct CDR3 sequences. Input material: blood. The receptors stem from a human donor with ulcerative colitis or Crohn's disease, or a healthy co-twin of an affected twin (not recorded which).

The CDR3: CASSSTGGLGEKLFF. V and J are TRBV7-9 and TRBJ1-4; TCRdb gives TRBD1 as the D gene, but with no DNA this cannot be confirmed. The CDR3 is 15 residues long. Germline V gene lookup returns CDR1 SEHNR and CDR2 FQNEAQ (reference sequence).

V and J are TRBV4-2 and TRBJ2-2. The CDR3 loop spans 15 amino acids. Germline-derived CDR1 and CDR2 are LGHNA and YNFKEQ. The CDR3: CASSTRGPNTGELFF.

V is TRBV5-4 and J is TRBJ1-4. CDR3 length: 12 residues. Germline lookup yields CDR1 SGHNT and CDR2 YYREEE (reference sequence). CDR3 loop: CASSLPNEKLFF.

The chain is built from TRBV29-1 and TRBJ1-5; the TRBD1 assignment by TCRdb is unverifiable without DNA. The V gene's germline CDR1 is SQVTM and CDR2 ANQGSEA. The CDR3 is 14 amino acids. The CDR3 is CSVGTDNSNQPQHF.